This T cell receptor (beta chain) was recovered during a study of blood T cell repertoires in COVID-19. Study in general: The samples span acute and convalescent COVID-19 from the United States, Italy and Spain.

The Seattle patients joined while their infection was active and were tracked longitudinally afterward. Germline lookup yields CDR1 SGHRS and CDR2 YFSETQ. The CDR3 is made up of 16 amino acids. Trimming cost V 0 bases and J 2 bases, with 13 bases left between them. Sequencing was performed with immunoSEQ multiplex PCR; in TCRdb, only in-frame clones are kept and a portion is missing. This sample has about 150,000 clones, with around 89% found just once. The chain uses TRBV5-1 and TRBJ2-3; D not resolved. Input material: peripheral blood. The TCR sequence derives from a man aged 18 to 35 with COVID-19, enrolled during active disease. The CDR3 is CASSLAPASTTDTQYF. CDR3 nucleotides: TGCGCCAGCAGCTTGGCCCCCGCGTCTACCACAGATACGCAGTATTTT.